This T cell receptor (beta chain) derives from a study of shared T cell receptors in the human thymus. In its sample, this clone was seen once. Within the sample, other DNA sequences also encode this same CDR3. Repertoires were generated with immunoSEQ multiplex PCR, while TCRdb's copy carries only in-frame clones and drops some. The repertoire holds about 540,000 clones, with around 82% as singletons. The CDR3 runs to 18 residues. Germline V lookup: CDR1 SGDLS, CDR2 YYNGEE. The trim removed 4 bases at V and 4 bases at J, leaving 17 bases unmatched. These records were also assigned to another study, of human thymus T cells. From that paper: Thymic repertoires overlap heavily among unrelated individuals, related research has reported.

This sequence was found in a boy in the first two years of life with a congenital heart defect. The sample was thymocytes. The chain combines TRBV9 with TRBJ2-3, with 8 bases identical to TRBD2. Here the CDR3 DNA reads TGTGCCAGCAGCCCCCCCCCAGGGCTAGCGGGTTGGTCAGATACGCAGTATTTT. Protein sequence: CASSPPPGLAGWSDTQYF.